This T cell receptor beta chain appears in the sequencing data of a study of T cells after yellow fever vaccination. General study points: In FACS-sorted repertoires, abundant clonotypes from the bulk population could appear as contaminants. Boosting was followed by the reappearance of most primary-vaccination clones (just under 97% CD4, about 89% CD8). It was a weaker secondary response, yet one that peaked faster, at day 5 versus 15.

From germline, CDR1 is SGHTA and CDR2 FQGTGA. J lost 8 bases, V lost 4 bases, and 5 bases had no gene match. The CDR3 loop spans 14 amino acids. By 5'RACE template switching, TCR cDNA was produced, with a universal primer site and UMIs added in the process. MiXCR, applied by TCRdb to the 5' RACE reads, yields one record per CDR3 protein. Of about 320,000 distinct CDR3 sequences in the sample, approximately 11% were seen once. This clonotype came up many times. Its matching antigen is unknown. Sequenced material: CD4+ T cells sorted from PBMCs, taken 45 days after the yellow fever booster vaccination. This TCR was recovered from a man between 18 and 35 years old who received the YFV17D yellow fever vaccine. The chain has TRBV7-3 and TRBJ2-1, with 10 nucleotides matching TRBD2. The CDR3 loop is CASSYGLADDEQFF. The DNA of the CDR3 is TGTGCCAGCAGCTATGGACTAGCGGACGATGAGCAGTTCTTC. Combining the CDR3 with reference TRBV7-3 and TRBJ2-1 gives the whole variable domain GAGVSQTPSNKVTEKGKYVELRCDPISGHTALYWYRQSLGQGPEFLIYFQGTGAADDSGLPNDRFFAVRPEGSVSTLKIQRTERGDSAVYLCASSYGLADDEQFFGPGTRLTVL.